The 21 T cell receptor beta chains reported below all come from one sample, sequenced in a study of neurological immune-mediated disorders. One entry per CDR3 protein, called by TCRdb with MiXCR from the 5' RACE reads. The profile shows fewer than 80,000 distinct CDR3 sequences, less than 6% of them singletons. Material: PBMCs. These receptor sequences come from a woman between 45 and 65 years old with multiple sclerosis.

This clonotype was seen more than once but under ten times. V is TRBV5-1 and J is TRBJ2-7, with 10 bases aligning to TRBD1. The germline V gene encodes CDR1 SGHRS and CDR2 YFSETQ. The CDR3 is 14 amino acids. The V and J ends lost 4 bases and 7 bases, in that order; junction bases with no gene match: 8. The CDR3 DNA sequence: TGCGCCAGCAGCCCCGGACAGGGGGGTTATGAGCAGTACTTC. Translated: CASSPGQGGYEQYF.

This clonotype was found many times. The germline gene is not matched at one end of the junction; a read error may be the cause. The chain links TRBV9 to TRBJ1-5, with D unclear. The CDR3 is 17 amino acids. Germline CDR1 is SGDLS and CDR2 is YYNGEE. The CDR3 bases are TGTGCCAGCAGCGTAGGATCTGGCCTCCATAGCAATCAGCCCCAGAATTTT. This encodes CASSVGSGLHSNQPQNF.

The sample holds many counts of this clonotype. This chain uses TRBV20-1 with TRBJ2-3, with a possible D match to TRBD1 (5 bases). The V end lost 4 bases, the J end lost 0 bases, and 11 bases lay between the germline ends. The V gene's germline CDR1 is DFQATT and CDR2 SNEGSKA (reference sequence). This CDR3 region has 14 residues. The CDR3 DNA sequence: TGCAGTGCTAAGCAGGGCCTCAGCACAGATACGCAGTATTTT. This gives the protein CSAKQGLSTDTQYF.

At least ten counts were recorded for this clonotype. The chain joins TRBV28 to TRBJ2-7; D gene ambiguous. Germline V gene data show CDR1 as MDHEN and CDR2 as SYDVKM. CDR3 length: 12 residues. The V end was cut by 2 bases, the J end by 6 bases, with 8 bases between. CDR3 bases: TGTGCCAGCAGTTTAAACTCCCGCGAGCAGTACTTC. Protein product: CASSLNSREQYF.

The chain has TRBV7-6 and TRBJ1-5; D is undetermined. Germline CDR1 SGHVS, CDR2 FNYEAQ. The V and J ends lost 0 bases and 3 bases respectively, with 9 bases between them. This CDR3 is built from 15 residues. CDR3 amino acids: CASSLAAGPNQPQHF. Here the CDR3 DNA reads TGTGCCAGCAGCTTAGCGGCAGGTCCCAATCAGCCCCAGCATTTT.

This sequence joins TRBV9 and TRBJ2-2, with 9 bases fitting TRBD2. The V segment lost 2 bases and the J segment 4 bases; nucleotides outside the gene matches: 6. This CDR3 contains 16 residues. The germline V gene encodes CDR1 SGDLS and CDR2 YYNGEE. The chain's CDR3 is CASSVGTSLFTGELFF. The CDR3 DNA sequence: TGTGCCAGCAGCGTCGGGACTAGCCTTTTCACCGGGGAGCTGTTTTTT.

This clonotype has more than one count but fewer than ten. This sequence joins TRBV7-2 and TRBJ2-1, with D unclear. The CDR3 spans 17 residues. V lost 1 base to trimming and J lost 8 bases, with 21 bases between them. The germline V gene has CDR1 SGHTA and CDR2 FQGNSA. The CDR3 DNA is TGTGCCAGCAGCTTAGTTAATTTTGGGTCTACGGGCTATGAGCAGTTCTTC. Protein sequence: CASSLVNFGSTGYEQFF.

The chain combines TRBV6-5 with TRBJ1-1; D unresolved. The CDR3 spans 13 residues. Germline V CDR1 and CDR2: MNHEY, SVGAGI. V lost 1 base and J lost 0, with 3 bases in between. The CDR3, as DNA: TGTGCCAGCAGTTACTATGTGAACACTGAAGCTTTCTTT. Residues: CASSYYVNTEAFF.

In its sample, this clonotype was seen many times. This sequence joins TRBV6-5 and TRBJ2-7; 7 bases line up with TRBD1. The V and J ends lost 5 bases and 6 bases, in that order; junction bases with no gene match: 13. This CDR3 comprises 15 residues. Germline V gene sequence: CDR1 MNHEY, CDR2 SVGAGI. The CDR3 nucleotides read TGTGCCAGCAGTAGATCCTTGGGACAGTATTCCGAGCAGTACGTC. Translation gives CASSRSLGQYSEQYV.

In this sample, this clonotype turned up many times. The V call is TRBV10-2, the J call TRBJ1-6; 9 nucleotides align to TRBD1. This CDR3 is built from 15 residues. CDR1 and CDR2 (germline): WSHSY, SAAADI. Unmatched junction bases numbered 7, after V lost 6 bases and J lost 7 bases. Here the CDR3 DNA reads TGCGCCAGCAGACCCCCGGGACAGGGAAATTCACCCCTCCACTTT. Its protein is CASRPPGQGNSPLHF.

In its sample, this clonotype was seen many times. The chain couples TRBV20-1 to TRBJ2-3, with D perhaps matching TRBD1 or TRBD2 (6 bases each). V was trimmed by 4 bases and J by 3 bases, leaving 20 bases between them. CDR1 is DFQATT, CDR2 SNEGSKA, per germline (reference sequence). This CDR3 is built from 16 residues. The CDR3 sequence is CSATSRGRGVTDTQYF. As DNA, the CDR3 is TGCAGTGCTACCTCTCGGGGGCGCGGAGTAACAGATACGCAGTATTTT.

This clonotype was recorded many times. Its ends do not fully match the called genes, so a read error is possible. CDR3 DNA: TGTGCTAGCAGCTTATCCGGGGGGGACACAGATACGCAGTATTTT. Residues: CASSLSGGDTDTQYF. The rearrangement uses TRBV7-7 and TRBJ2-3; 8 nucleotides agree with TRBD2. Germline CDR1 reads SSHAT; CDR2 reads FNYEAQ (reference sequence). The CDR3 has 15 amino acids. Filled out from reference TRBV7-7 and TRBJ2-3, the complete variable domain reads GAGVSQSPRYKVTKRGQDVTLRCDPISSHATLYWYQQALGQGPEFLTYFNYEAQPDKSGLPSDRFSAERPEGSISTLTIQRTEQRDSAMYRCASSLSGGDTDTQYFGPGTRLTVL.

The table lists this clonotype with many counts. DNA of the CDR3: TGTGCCAGTAGTACCGAATCCTACAATGAGCAGTTCTTC. It codes for CASSTESYNEQFF. This chain joins TRBV19 and TRBJ2-1; D gene ambiguous. The CDR3 extends over 13 amino acids. The germline CDR1 and CDR2 sequences are LNHDA and SQIVND (reference sequence). With 4 bases removed from V and 1 base from J, the gap between germline ends came to 5 bases.

A remark on this clonotype: One base away lies a much larger clone, so this may be a sequencing read error. The chain is built from TRBV12-3 or TRBV12-4 and TRBJ1-1; TRBD1 matches 8 bases. The CDR3 length is 13 residues. CDR3 loop: CVSTPDRDGEAFF. The CDR3 region has the DNA TGTGTCAGCACCCCGGACAGGGATGGTGAAGCTTTCTTT.

This clonotype was observed many times. The chain employs TRBV7-8 and TRBJ1-1; D is possibly TRBD1 (5 bases). Trimming cost V 5 bases and J 2 bases, with 15 bases left between them. The length of the CDR3 is 15 residues. Germline V CDR1 and CDR2: SGHVS, FQNEAQ. The CDR3 is CASSQNEQGNTEAFF. The CDR3, as DNA: TGTGCCAGCAGCCAAAATGAGCAGGGAAACACTGAAGCTTTCTTT.

There are many counts of this clonotype. The rearrangement joins TRBV5-1 to TRBJ2-7, with 8 bases identical to TRBD1. V was pared by 3 bases and J by 3 bases, with 2 bases of the junction left unmatched. The germline V gene has CDR1 SGHRS and CDR2 YFSETQ. The CDR3 runs to 13 residues. The CDR3 spells CASSSGTGYEQYF. CDR3 bases: TGCGCCAGCAGCTCCGGGACAGGCTACGAGCAGTACTTC.

This clonotype was counted many times. CDR3 sequence: CASTEGNTIYF. The CDR3 coding sequence is TGTGCCAGCACCGAGGGAAACACCATATATTTT. This chain links TRBV6-5 with TRBJ1-3; unclear D gene. From germline, CDR1 is MNHEY and CDR2 SVGAGI. This CDR3 comprises 11 residues. V shed 7 bases and J shed 4 bases, with 5 bases lying between them.

This clonotype has at least ten counts. The germline gene is not matched at one end of the junction; a read error may be the cause. The chain joins TRBV7-7 to TRBJ2-5; either TRBD1 or TRBD2 may supply D (5 bases each). The CDR3 runs 15 residues. From germline, CDR1 is SSHAT and CDR2 FNYEAQ (reference sequence). The CDR3 reads CASSLARGKSETQYF. The CDR3 DNA sequence: TGTGCTAGCAGCTTAGCGAGGGGAAAATCAGAGACCCAGTACTTC.

This clonotype was detected only a few times. The CDR3 loop reads CASSQGETQYF. The CDR3 DNA sequence: TGTGCCAGCAGCCAGGGGGAGACCCAGTACTTC. The chain uses TRBV7-6 and TRBJ2-5; D is possibly TRBD1 (6 bases). The CDR3 length is 11 residues. Germline values: CDR1 SGHVS, CDR2 FNYEAQ. V lost 5 bases and J 5 bases, leaving 6 bases between the germline ends.

This clonotype was picked up many times. The V call is TRBV7-2, the J call TRBJ2-2; weak D call: TRBD1 (6 bases). Trimming cost V 6 bases and J 3 bases, with 11 bases left between them. The germline V gene has CDR1 SGHTA and CDR2 FQGNSA. This CDR3 has 14 residues. CDR3: CASRQGPDTGELFF. The CDR3 nucleotides read TGTGCCAGCAGACAGGGTCCGGACACCGGGGAGCTGTTTTTT.

In this sample, this clonotype turned up many times. The CDR3 nucleotides read TGCAGTGCTAGCTGGGGATTAGACAATGAGCAGTTCTTC. This gives the protein CSASWGLDNEQFF. The chain is built from TRBV20-1 and TRBJ2-1; D not certain. Per germline, CDR1 DFQATT and CDR2 SNEGSKA (reference sequence). V lost 3 bases and J lost 5, with 11 bases in between. CDR3 length: 13 amino acids.